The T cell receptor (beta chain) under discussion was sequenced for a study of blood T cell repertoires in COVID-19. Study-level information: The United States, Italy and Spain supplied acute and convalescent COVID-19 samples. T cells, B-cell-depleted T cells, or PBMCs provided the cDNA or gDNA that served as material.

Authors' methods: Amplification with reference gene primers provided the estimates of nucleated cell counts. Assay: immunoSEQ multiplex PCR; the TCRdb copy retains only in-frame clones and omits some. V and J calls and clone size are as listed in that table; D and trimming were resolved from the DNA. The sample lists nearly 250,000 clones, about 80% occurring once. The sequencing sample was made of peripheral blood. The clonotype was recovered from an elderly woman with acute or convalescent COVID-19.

The CDR3 bases are TGTGCCTGGAGTTTAGGGGAGGTCAATGAGCAGTTCTTC. Amino acid sequence: CAWSLGEVNEQFF. The rearrangement joins TRBV30 to TRBJ2-1, with D perhaps TRBD2 (6 bases). Trimming took off 2 bases at V and 6 bases at J, with 11 bases between the two ends. CDR1 GTSNPN and CDR2 SVGIG come from the germline V gene (reference sequence). The CDR3 spans 13 residues.